This T cell receptor beta chain comes out of a study of blood T cells in healthy people across ages (dated by TCRdb to the mid-2010s). Background on the whole study: Template switching captured roughly one uniquely barcoded TCR beta cDNA molecule per two T cells in model experiments. To track age-related changes in TCR beta repertoire diversity, the study relied on deep sequencing normalized with unique cDNA molecular identifiers. The donors were divided into four age groups: young (average about 15 years), middle-aged (approximately 39), aged (about 60) and long-lived (around 80). To avoid experimental bias, donors of different ages were spread randomly across the sequencing lanes. The study analyzed two additional independent replicas of 1 million unique cDNA reads from the same blood draw for two donors, one aged 18 to 30 and one aged 80 or older.

Overall study outcomes, separate from this receptor: Because donor CMV infection status was unknown, age-related changes in expanded clonotypes were potentially confounded. Estimates of total diversity from one million sequenced T cells were regarded as lower bounds and underestimates. Because profiling used bulk unsorted PBMCs, naive and antigen-experienced compartments could not be compared conclusively. As age increased, observed TCR beta diversity per million T cells dropped in a roughly linear way, and a significant reduction was already evident by age 40. Observed TCR beta diversity correlated strongly with the percentage of naive T cells measured by flow cytometry. Compared with the aged group, the long-lived group had more naive CD4+ T cells, fewer expanded clones and increased TCR diversity, suggesting age selection.

Libraries were prepared through 5' RACE. TCRdb lists the instrument as Illumina HiSeq 2500. The second PCR ran for roughly 7 to 12 cycles and used a J-beta primer mix along with a sample-barcoded 5' primer. Each TCR beta cDNA molecule received a unique molecular identifier from a template-switch 5' adaptor carrying 12 random nucleotides. Each sample yielded at least 2.5 million CDR3-containing paired-end reads. First-strand cDNA synthesis was performed from all RNA using the Mint cDNA synthesis kit, with priming by a TRBC-specific oligonucleotide. After uracil-DNA glycosylase treatment, a first 18-cycle PCR used universal primers M1SS and BC2_uni_R on all cDNA. The study's processing was this. Normalization of each sample was performed by random selection of 1 million high-quality reads, each carrying a distinct molecular identifier. Instead of being binned into consensus sequences, reads with shared molecular identifiers were discarded. MiTCR, run with a Q25 quality threshold and the strictest error-elimination algorithm, handled CDR3 identification, clonotype clustering and error correction. A nonparametric unseen species model with Euler transformation was used to estimate lower-bound total TCR beta diversity. In TCRdb, the public reads were trimmed at Q25 with fastp and aligned with MiXCR, with productive beta chains retained. Each CDR3 protein gets just one entry, which takes the most common genes and DNA from the rows behind it. TCRdb, not the original authors, processed these V and J calls. This sample comprises about 1.4 million distinct CDR3 sequences, roughly 64% of them detected only once. Roughly 7% of the sample rests with the top ten.

Compared with germline, V lacks 3 bases and J lacks 5 bases; bases without a gene match: 5. Including the terminal cysteine and phenylalanine, the CDR3 comprises 14 residues. Here the CDR3 DNA is all that survives: 42 bases in frame from base 1. This clonotype showed up just a few times. It lacks a known antigen. Nothing much larger sits one base from this clone, and base qualities are not available. The 39 donors, aged about 6 to 95 years, were systemically healthy Caucasian individuals from Russia. Each donor gave around 9.8 milliliters of peripheral blood, collected into EDTA-treated Vacutainer tubes. Ficoll-Paque density-gradient centrifugation was used to isolate PBMCs, with at least 6 million per sample. Total RNA, at least 6 micrograms per sample, was extracted from PBMCs with Trizol reagent. The percentages of naive CD45RAhigh/CD27high T cells were determined by flow cytometry on a PBMC aliquot from every donor.

This receptor was identified in a man aged 18 to 35 in good health. Sequencing was performed on blood. The chain is assembled from TRBV12-3 or TRBV12-4 and TRBJ2-5; the central 8 bases match TRBD2. The DNA sequence follows: TGTGCCAGCAGTTTTAGCGGGATAGAGGAGACCCAGTACTTC. Its translation is CASSFSGIEETQYF.